These 10 T cell receptor beta chains originate from one sample sequenced in a study of beta chain features in type 1 diabetes. Expressed TCRB transcripts were sequenced after all isolated RNA was converted to cDNA. Produced via immunoSEQ multiplex PCR; TCRdb's table is partial and in-frame only. This sample has over 120,000 clones; just over 9% occur once, and the top ten carry roughly 0.7%. The material sequenced was central memory CD4+ T cells from blood. Receptors were obtained from a man aged 18 to 30 in good health.

This clone was counted only a few times. The chain has TRBV30 and TRBJ1-4, with TRBD1 as a possible D gene (5 bases). V lost 5 bases to trimming and J lost 10 bases, with 8 bases between them. This CDR3 is built from 10 residues. Germline lookup yields CDR1 GTSNPN and CDR2 SVGIG (reference sequence). In nucleotides, the CDR3 is TGTGCCTGGGCCGGGGGAAAACTGTTTTTT. Amino acids: CAWAGGKLFF.

This clone was detected a few times. The chain links TRBV19 to TRBJ1-1; 8 bases map to TRBD1. V was clipped by 9 bases and J by 5 bases; unmatched bases: 14. The CDR3 is 15 residues long. Germline CDR1 and CDR2: LNHDA and SQIVND (reference sequence). In DNA form, the CDR3 reads TGTGCCAGCGCTAATGACAGGGGACGGAAAACTGAAGCTTTCTTT. Translation: CASANDRGRKTEAFF.

V is TRBV7-8 and J is TRBJ2-5, with D uncertain. Looked up from germline, CDR1 is SGHVS and CDR2 is FQNEAQ. This CDR3 region has 17 residues. V lost 3 bases to trimming and J lost 5 bases, with 22 bases between them. CDR3 in amino acids: CASSFMLQSIVMETQYF. The CDR3 region has the DNA TGTGCCAGCAGCTTTATGTTACAGAGCATCGTTATGGAGACCCAGTACTTC.

This clone has a handful of counts. This chain connects TRBV5-1 to TRBJ2-7, with D maybe TRBD1 (5 bases). The CDR3 spans 15 residues. Trimming took off 0 bases at V and 4 bases at J, with 14 bases between the two ends. CDR1 and CDR2 from the germline V gene are SGHRS and YFSETQ. CDR3 protein: CASSLAPRAVYEQYF. CDR3 coding DNA: TGCGCCAGCAGCTTGGCTCCCAGGGCCGTTTACGAGCAGTACTTC. The full variable domain, rest sourced from reference TRBV5-1 and TRBJ2-7, is KAGVTQTPRYLIKTRGQQVTLSCSPISGHRSVSWYQQTPGQGLQFLFEYFSETQRNKGNFPGRFSGRQFSNSRSEMNVSTLELGDSALYLCASSLAPRAVYEQYFGPGTRLTVT.

This chain uses TRBV4-1 with TRBJ1-2, with a possible D match to TRBD1 (5 bases). The CDR3 has 14 amino acids. The V end lost 1 base, the J end lost 4 bases, and 10 bases lay between the germline ends. Germline CDR1 is MGHRA and CDR2 is YSYEKL. For the CDR3, the DNA is TGCGCCAGCAGCCAAGGGGGACTTAGCTATGGCTACACCTTC. Translating it yields CASSQGGLSYGYTF.

The genes are TRBV5-5 and TRBJ2-1; TRBD2 matches 12 bases. The V gene's germline CDR1 is SGHKS and CDR2 YYEKEE (reference sequence). V shed 0 bases, J shed 3 bases, and the junction held 7 bases outside the gene matches. The CDR3 sequence is 18 residues long. CDR3 loop: CASSLVLAGGRFYNEQFF. The CDR3 DNA is TGTGCCAGCAGCTTGGTCCTAGCGGGGGGGCGCTTCTACAATGAGCAGTTCTTC.

This chain joins TRBV9 and TRBJ2-2; 7 bases align to TRBD1. This CDR3 contains 15 residues. The V and J ends lost 4 bases and 4 bases, in that order; junction bases with no gene match: 7. Germline loops: CDR1 SGDLS, CDR2 YYNGEE. The CDR3 spells CASSPRTGSTGELFF. For the CDR3, the DNA is TGTGCCAGCAGCCCAAGGACAGGTTCCACCGGGGAGCTGTTTTTT.

The table lists this clone with a few counts. As DNA, the CDR3 is TGTGCCAGCAGCTTGGACATGTCTGGAAACACCATATATTTT. Residues: CASSLDMSGNTIYF. The genes are TRBV5-6 and TRBJ1-3; D not certain. Germline CDR1 is SGHDT and CDR2 is YYEEEE. Trimming took 0 bases from V and 1 from J, leaving 5 bases between them. CDR3 length equals 14 residues. Combining the CDR3 with reference TRBV5-6 and TRBJ1-3 gives the whole variable domain DAGVTQSPTHLIKTRGQQVTLRCSPKSGHDTVSWYQQALGQGPQFIFQYYEEEERQRGNFPDRFSGHQFPNYSSELNVNALLLGDSALYLCASSLDMSGNTIYFGEGSWLTVV.

The V call is TRBV4-2, the J call TRBJ2-1, with 8 bases identical to TRBD2. CDR3 length: 17 residues. The germline CDR1 and CDR2 sequences are LGHNA and YNFKEQ. Germline trimming cut 2 bases from V and 3 bases from J; bases unmatched to any gene: 9. The CDR3 DNA follows: TGTGCCAGCAGCCAACTTGACATAGCGGGGCTCTACAATGAGCAGTTCTTC. As protein: CASSQLDIAGLYNEQFF.

The V and J genes are TRBV5-1 and TRBJ1-1; 7 bases align to TRBD1. The trim removed 4 bases at V and 0 bases at J, leaving 3 bases unmatched. There are 14 residues in the CDR3. The germline V gene encodes CDR1 SGHRS and CDR2 YFSETQ. This chain's CDR3 is CASSLGQVNTEAFF. CDR3 nucleotide sequence: TGCGCCAGCAGCCTTGGACAGGTGAACACTGAAGCTTTCTTT. The full variable domain, its missing parts supplied by reference TRBV5-1 and TRBJ1-1, is KAGVTQTPRYLIKTRGQQVTLSCSPISGHRSVSWYQQTPGQGLQFLFEYFSETQRNKGNFPGRFSGRQFSNSRSEMNVSTLELGDSALYLCASSLGQVNTEAFFGQGTRLTVV.